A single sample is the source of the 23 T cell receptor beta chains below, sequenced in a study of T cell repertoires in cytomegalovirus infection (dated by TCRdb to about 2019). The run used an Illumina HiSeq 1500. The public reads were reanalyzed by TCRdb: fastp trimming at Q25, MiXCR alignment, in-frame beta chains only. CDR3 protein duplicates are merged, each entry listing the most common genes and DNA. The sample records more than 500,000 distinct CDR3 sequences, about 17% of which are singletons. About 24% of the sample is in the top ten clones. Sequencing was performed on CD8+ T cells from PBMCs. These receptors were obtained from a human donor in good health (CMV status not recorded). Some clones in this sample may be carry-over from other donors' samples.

The CDR3 nucleotides are TGTGCCAGCAGTGATTGGATACAGGGGGCGAACGAGCAGTACTTC. Encoded protein: CASSDWIQGANEQYF. This sequence joins TRBV25-1 and TRBJ2-7; 9 bases agree with TRBD1. The CDR3 length is 15 residues. The ends lost 3 bases at V and 5 bases at J; junction bases unmatched: 8. CDR1 is MGHDK and CDR2 is SYGVNS in the germline V gene.

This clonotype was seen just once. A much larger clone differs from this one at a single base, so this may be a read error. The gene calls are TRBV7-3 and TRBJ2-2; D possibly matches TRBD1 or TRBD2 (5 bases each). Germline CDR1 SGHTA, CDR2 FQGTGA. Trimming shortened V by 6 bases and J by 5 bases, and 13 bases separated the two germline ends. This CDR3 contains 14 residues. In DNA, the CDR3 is TGTGCCAGCAGGTTCGGGGACCGGACCGGGGAGCTGTTTTTT. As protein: CASRFGDRTGELFF.

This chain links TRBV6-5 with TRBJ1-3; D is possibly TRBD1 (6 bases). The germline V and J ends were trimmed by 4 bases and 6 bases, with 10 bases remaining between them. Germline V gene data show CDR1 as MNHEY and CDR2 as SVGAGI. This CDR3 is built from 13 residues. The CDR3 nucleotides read TGTGCCAGCAGTTCCAGGGGAATAAACACCATATATTTT. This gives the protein CASSSRGINTIYF.

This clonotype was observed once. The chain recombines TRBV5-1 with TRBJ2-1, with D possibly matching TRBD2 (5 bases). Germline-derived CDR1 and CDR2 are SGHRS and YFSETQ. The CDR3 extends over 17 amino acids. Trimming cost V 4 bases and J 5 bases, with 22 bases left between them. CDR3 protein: CASSPSRRGIVHNEQFF. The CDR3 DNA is TGCGCCAGCAGCCCCAGCAGGAGAGGGATTGTTCACAATGAGCAGTTCTTC.

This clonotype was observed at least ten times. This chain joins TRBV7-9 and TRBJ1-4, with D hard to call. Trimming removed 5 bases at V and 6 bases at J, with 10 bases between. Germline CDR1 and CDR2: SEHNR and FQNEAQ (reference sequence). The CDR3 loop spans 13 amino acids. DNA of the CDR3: TGTGCCAGCAGCAGGAAGCTGGATGAAAAACTGTTTTTT. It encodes CASSRKLDEKLFF.

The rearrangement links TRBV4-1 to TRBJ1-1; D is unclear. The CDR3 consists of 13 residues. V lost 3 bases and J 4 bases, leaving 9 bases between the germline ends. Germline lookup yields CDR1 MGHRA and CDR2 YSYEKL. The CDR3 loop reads CASSHFSGTEAFF. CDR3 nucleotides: TGCGCCAGCAGCCATTTCTCAGGCACTGAAGCTTTCTTT.

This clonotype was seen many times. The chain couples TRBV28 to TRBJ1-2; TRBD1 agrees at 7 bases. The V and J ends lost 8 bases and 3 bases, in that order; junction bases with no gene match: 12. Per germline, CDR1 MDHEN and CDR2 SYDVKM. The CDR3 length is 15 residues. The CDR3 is CASENLNRGYYGYTF. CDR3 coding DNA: TGTGCCAGCGAGAACCTCAACAGGGGATACTATGGCTACACCTTC.

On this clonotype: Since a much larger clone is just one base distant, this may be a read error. CDR3 sequence (DNA): TGTGCCATCAGTGACCTCGTCACCTACTATGGCTACACCTTC. It yields the protein CAISDLVTYYGYTF. V is TRBV10-3 and J is TRBJ1-2; D is uncertain. V lost 3 bases, J lost 3 bases, and 11 bases lay in between. The CDR3 covers 14 residues. The germline V gene encodes CDR1 ENHRY and CDR2 SYGVKD.

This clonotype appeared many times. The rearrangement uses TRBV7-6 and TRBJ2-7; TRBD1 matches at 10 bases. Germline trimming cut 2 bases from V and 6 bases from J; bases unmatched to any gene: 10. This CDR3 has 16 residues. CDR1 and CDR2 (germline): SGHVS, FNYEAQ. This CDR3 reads CASSLSLTGGPGEQYF. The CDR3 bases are TGTGCCAGCAGCTTAAGTTTGACAGGGGGCCCTGGCGAGCAGTACTTC.

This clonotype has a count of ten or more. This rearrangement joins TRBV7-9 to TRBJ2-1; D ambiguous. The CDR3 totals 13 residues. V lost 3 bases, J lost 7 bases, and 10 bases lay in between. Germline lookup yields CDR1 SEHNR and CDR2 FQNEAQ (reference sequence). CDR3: CASSFKIGNEQFF. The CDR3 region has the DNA TGTGCCAGCAGCTTCAAGATCGGAAATGAGCAGTTCTTC.

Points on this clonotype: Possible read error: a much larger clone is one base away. CDR3: CASSGKGYTF. CDR3 sequence (DNA): TGTGCCAGCAGTGGGAAGGGCTACACCTTC. The V gene is TRBV2, the J gene TRBJ1-2; D gene ambiguous. CDR3 size: 10 residues. The V and J ends lost 4 bases and 8 bases respectively, with 5 bases between them. Germline V gene sequence: CDR1 SNHLY, CDR2 FYNNEI. The variable domain in full, with the rest retrieved from reference TRBV2 and TRBJ1-2, is EPEVTQTPSHQVTQMGQEVILRCVPISNHLYFYWYRQILGQKVEFLVSFYNNEISEKSEIFDDQFSVERPDGSNFTLKIRSTKLEDSAMYFCASSGKGYTFGSGTRLTVV.

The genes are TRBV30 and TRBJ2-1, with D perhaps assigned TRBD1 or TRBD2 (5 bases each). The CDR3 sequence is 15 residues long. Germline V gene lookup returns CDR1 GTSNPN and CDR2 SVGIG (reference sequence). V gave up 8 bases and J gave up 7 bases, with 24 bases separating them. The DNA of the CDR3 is TGTGCCCGTCGAGGGGACGCTTCTTTTCGGAATGAGCAGTTCTTC. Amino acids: CARRGDASFRNEQFF.

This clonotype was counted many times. The chain's CDR3 is CASSSLIFLAGDYNEQFF. The CDR3 nucleotides are TGTGCCAGCAGCTCCCTAATTTTTTTAGCGGGGGATTACAATGAGCAGTTCTTC. This chain uses TRBV7-8 with TRBJ2-1; 9 bases match TRBD2. CDR3 length: 18 residues. In germline, CDR1 is SGHVS, CDR2 FQNEAQ. J lost 4 bases, V lost 4 bases, and 14 bases had no gene match.

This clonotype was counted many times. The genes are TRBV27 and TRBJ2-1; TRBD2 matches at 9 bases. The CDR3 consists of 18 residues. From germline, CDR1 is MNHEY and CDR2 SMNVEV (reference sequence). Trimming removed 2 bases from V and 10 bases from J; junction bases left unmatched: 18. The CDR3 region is CASSLRPPLAGEVDEQFF. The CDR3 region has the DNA TGTGCCAGCAGTTTACGGCCCCCCTTAGCGGGAGAGGTGGACGAGCAGTTCTTC.

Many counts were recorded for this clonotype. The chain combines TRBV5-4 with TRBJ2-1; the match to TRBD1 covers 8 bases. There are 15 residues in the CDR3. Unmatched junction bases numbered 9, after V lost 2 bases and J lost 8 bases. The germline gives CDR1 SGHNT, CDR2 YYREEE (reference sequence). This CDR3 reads CASSLDRDRTYEQFF. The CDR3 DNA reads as TGTGCCAGCAGCTTAGACCGGGACAGGACCTATGAGCAGTTCTTC.

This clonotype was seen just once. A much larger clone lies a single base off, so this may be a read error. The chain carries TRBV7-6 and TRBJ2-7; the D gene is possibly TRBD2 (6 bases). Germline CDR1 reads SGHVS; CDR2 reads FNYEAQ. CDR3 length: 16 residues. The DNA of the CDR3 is TGTGACAGCAGCTTATCTCGGCTAGCGACATCCTACGAGCAGTACTTC. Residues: CDSSLSRLATSYEQYF.

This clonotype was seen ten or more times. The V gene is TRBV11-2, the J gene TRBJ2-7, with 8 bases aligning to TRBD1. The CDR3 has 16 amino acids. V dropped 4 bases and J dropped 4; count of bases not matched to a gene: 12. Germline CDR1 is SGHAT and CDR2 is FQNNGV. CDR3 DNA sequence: TGTGCCAGCAGCTCCAGAGGGGCAGGGGGCCTATACGAGCAGTACTTC. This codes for CASSSRGAGGLYEQYF.

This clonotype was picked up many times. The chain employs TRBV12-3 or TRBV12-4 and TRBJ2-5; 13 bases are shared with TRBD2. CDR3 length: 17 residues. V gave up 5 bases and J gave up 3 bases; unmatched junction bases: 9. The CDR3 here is CASSLRLAGGSKETQYF. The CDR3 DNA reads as TGTGCCAGCAGTCTCCGACTAGCGGGGGGCAGTAAAGAGACCCAGTACTTC.

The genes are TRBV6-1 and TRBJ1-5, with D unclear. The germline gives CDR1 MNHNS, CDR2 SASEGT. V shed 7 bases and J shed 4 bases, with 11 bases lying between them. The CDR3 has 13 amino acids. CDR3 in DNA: TGTGCCAGCACATATATTGGAAATCAGCCCCAGCATTTT. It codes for CASTYIGNQPQHF.

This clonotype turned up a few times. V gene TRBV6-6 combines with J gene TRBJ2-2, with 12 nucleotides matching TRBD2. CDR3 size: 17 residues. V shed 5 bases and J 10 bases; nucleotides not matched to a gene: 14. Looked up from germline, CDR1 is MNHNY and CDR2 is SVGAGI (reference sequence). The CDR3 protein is CASSQTSGRGRFVELFF. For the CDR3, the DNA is TGTGCCAGCAGTCAGACTAGCGGGAGAGGGCGGTTTGTGGAGCTGTTTTTT.

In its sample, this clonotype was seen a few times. CDR3 bases: TGTGCCAGCAGCTGGACTACAGGGGACACTGAAGCTTTCTTT. Encoded protein: CASSWTTGDTEAFF. The genes are TRBV5-4 and TRBJ1-1; 7 bases line up with TRBD1. The CDR3 is made up of 14 amino acids. The germline gives CDR1 SGHNT, CDR2 YYREEE (reference sequence). J lost 3 bases, V lost 3 bases, and 5 bases had no gene match.

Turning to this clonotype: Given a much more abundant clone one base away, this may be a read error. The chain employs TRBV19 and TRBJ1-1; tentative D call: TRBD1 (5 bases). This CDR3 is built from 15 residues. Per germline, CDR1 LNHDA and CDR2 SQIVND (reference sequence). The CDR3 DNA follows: TGTGCCAGTACCCTTATGGGGGTTTTGAACACTGAAACTTTCTTT. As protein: CASTLMGVLNTETFF.

The CDR3 DNA is TGTGCCAGCAGTTTTGGACTGACGACCATGGGGACAGATACGCAGTATTTT. Its protein product is CASSFGLTTMGTDTQYF. The rearrangement links TRBV12-3 or TRBV12-4 to TRBJ2-3; TRBD2 is a possible D gene (5 bases). This CDR3 contains 17 residues. V was shortened by 3 bases and J by 3 bases, with 19 bases between the two germline ends.